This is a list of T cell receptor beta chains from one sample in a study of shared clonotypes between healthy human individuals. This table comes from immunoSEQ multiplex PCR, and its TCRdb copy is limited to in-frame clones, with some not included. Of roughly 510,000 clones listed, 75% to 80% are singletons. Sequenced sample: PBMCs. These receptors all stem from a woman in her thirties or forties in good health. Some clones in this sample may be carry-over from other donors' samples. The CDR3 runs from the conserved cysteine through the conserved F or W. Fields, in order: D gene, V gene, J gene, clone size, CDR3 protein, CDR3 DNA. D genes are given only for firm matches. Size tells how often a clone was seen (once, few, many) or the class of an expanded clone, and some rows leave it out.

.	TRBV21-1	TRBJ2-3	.	CASSKALGGSSDTQYF	TGTGCCAGCAGCAAAGCGCTGGGCGGGAGTAGCGATACGCAGTATTTT
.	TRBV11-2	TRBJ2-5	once	CASSLGVAETQYF	TGTGCCAGCAGCCTCGGAGTTGCAGAGACCCAGTACTTC
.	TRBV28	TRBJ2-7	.	CASIRGGQYGVGYEQYF	TGTGCCAGCATCCGCGGGGGACAGTATGGGGTAGGCTACGAGCAGTACTTC
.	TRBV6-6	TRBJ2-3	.	CASRAQQNTDTQYF	TGTGCCAGCAGGGCCCAACAGAACACAGATACGCAGTATTTT
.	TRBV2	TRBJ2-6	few	CASASFGANVLTF	TGTGCCAGCGCGTCTTTTGGGGCCAACGTCCTGACTTTC
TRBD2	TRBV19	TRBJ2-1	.	CASSPGGGARAYNEQFF	TGTGCCAGTAGTCCCGGGGGGGGCGCTAGGGCGTACAATGAGCAGTTCTTC
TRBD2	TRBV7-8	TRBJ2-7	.	CASSSDRTSGRSNEQYF	TGTGCCAGCAGCAGCGACCGGACTAGCGGGAGATCGAACGAGCAGTACTTC
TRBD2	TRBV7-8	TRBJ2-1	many	CASSYRREVPNEQFF	TGTGCCAGCAGTTACAGGCGGGAGGTTCCCAATGAGCAGTTCTTC
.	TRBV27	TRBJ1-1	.	CASQRRQGMNTEAFF	TGTGCCAGCCAACGACGTCAGGGCATGAACACTGAAGCTTTCTTT
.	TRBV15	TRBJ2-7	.	CATSTEGEAYYEQYF	TGTGCCACCAGCACAGAGGGGGAGGCCTACTACGAGCAGTACTTC
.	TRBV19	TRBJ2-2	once	CASSMGPLPGELFF	TGTGCCAGTAGTATGGGACCCCTCCCCGGGGAGCTGTTTTTT
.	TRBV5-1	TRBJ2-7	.	CASSLGAGDRYEQYF	TGCGCCAGCAGCTTGGGGGCAGGGGATCGGTACGAGCAGTACTTC
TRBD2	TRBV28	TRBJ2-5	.	CASSDPGLAGVGGETQYF	TGTGCCAGCAGTGACCCGGGACTAGCGGGAGTAGGCGGGGAGACCCAGTACTTC
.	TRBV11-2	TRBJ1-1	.	CASSLEGRGNTEAFF	TGTGCCAGCAGCTTAGAGGGCAGGGGGAACACTGAAGCTTTCTTT
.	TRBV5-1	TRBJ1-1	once	CASSLFGGRMNTEAFF	TGCGCCAGCAGCTTGTTTGGGGGGAGGATGAACACTGAAGCTTTCTTT
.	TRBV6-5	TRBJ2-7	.	CASGRGSYEQYF	TGTGCCAGCGGGAGGGGGTCCTACGAGCAGTACTTC
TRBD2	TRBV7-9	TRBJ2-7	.	CASSLGTSSSEQYF	TGTGCCAGCAGCTTAGGGACTAGTTCGTCCGAGCAGTACTTC
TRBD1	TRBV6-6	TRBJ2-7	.	CASSPTGSGEQYF	TGTGCCAGCAGCCCGACAGGGTCCGGCGAGCAGTACTTC
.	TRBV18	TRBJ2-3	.	CASSPLGGHPTDTQYF	TGTGCCAGCTCACCACTTGGCGGACACCCCACAGATACGCAGTATTTT
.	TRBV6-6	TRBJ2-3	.	CASKWRGADTQYF	TGTGCCAGCAAGTGGAGAGGCGCAGATACGCAGTATTTT
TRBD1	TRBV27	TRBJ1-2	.	CASSPDRGWYGYTF	TGTGCCAGCAGTCCGGACAGGGGGTGGTATGGCTACACCTTC
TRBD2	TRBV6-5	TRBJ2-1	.	CASSYSGAGNEQFF	TGTGCCAGCAGTTACTCGGGAGCGGGAAATGAGCAGTTCTTC
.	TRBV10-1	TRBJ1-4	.	CASSATGTDEKLFF	TGCGCCAGCAGTGCAACAGGGACCGATGAAAAACTGTTTTTT
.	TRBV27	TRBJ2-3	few	CASSLGGPHMMDTQYF	TGTGCCAGCAGTTTGGGGGGGCCCCACATGATGGATACGCAGTATTTT
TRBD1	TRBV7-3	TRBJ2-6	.	CASSLIGTGSGANVLTF	TGTGCCAGCAGCTTAATAGGGACAGGCTCTGGGGCCAACGTCCTGACTTTC
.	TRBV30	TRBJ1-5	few	CAWSVRERQPQHF	TGTGCCTGGAGTGTACGGGAGAGGCAGCCCCAGCATTTT
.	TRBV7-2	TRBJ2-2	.	CASTIRLGGNTGELFF	TGTGCCAGCACCATTAGACTAGGCGGAAACACCGGGGAGCTGTTTTTT
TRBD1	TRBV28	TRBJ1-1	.	CASVQGGGYEAFF	TGTGCCAGCGTCCAGGGGGGGGGTTATGAAGCTTTCTTT
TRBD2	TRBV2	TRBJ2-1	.	CASSPPGRGYTNEQFF	TGTGCCAGCAGTCCTCCAGGGAGGGGCTATACCAATGAGCAGTTCTTC
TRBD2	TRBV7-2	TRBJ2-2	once	CASSRRPGTSGFGELFF	TGTGCCAGCAGTCGTAGGCCCGGGACTAGCGGCTTCGGGGAGCTGTTTTTT
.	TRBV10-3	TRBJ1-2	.	CAIRRQNYGYTF	TGTGCCATCAGAAGACAGAACTATGGCTACACCTTC
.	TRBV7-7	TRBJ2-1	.	CASSSDPLGEQFF	TGTGCCAGCAGCTCCGACCCTTTGGGTGAGCAGTTCTTC
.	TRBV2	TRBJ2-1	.	CASSDSDYLYNEQFF	TGTGCCAGCAGTGACTCCGACTACCTCTACAATGAGCAGTTCTTC
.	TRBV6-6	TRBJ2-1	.	CASSLSGSYNEQFF	TGTGCCAGCAGTTTGTCGGGCTCCTACAATGAGCAGTTCTTC
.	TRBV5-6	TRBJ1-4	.	CASSSFRQATNEKLFF	TGTGCCAGCAGCTCCTTTCGACAGGCGACTAATGAAAAACTGTTTTTT
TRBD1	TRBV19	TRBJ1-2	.	CASSPPTGGRGYTF	TGTGCCAGTAGCCCCCCTACAGGGGGCCGTGGCTACACCTTC
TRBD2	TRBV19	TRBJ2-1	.	CATTSGRFGEQFF	TGTGCCACAACTAGCGGGAGGTTTGGCGAGCAGTTCTTC